These T cell receptor beta chains were read from a single sample in a study of control samples from healthy donors and cancer patients. Produced via immunoSEQ multiplex PCR; TCRdb's table is partial and in-frame only. The repertoire holds 65,000 to 85,000 clones, over 75% seen once, with under 3% in the top ten. Specimen: PBMCs. The receptors derive from a woman aged 45-60 years with head and neck cancer. CDR3s include the opening cysteine and the closing phenylalanine or tryptophan. A D gene is named only where the DNA matches it firmly. The size field is filled for only some rows; it gives once, few, many or a size class.

J gene: TRBJ1-2; clone size: .; V gene: TRBV3-1/TRBV3-2; D gene: .; CDR3 protein: CASSPDGNYGYTF; CDR3 DNA: TGTGCCAGCAGCCCTGACGGCAACTATGGCTACACCTTC
J gene: TRBJ2-1; clone size: .; V gene: TRBV6-5; D gene: TRBD1; CDR3 protein: CASGGQAMSEQFF; CDR3 DNA: TGTGCCAGCGGGGGACAGGCGATGAGTGAGCAGTTCTTC
J gene: TRBJ1-1; clone size: .; V gene: TRBV28; D gene: .; CDR3 protein: CASSAFMEAFF; CDR3 DNA: TGTGCCAGCAGTGCTTTCATGGAAGCTTTCTTT
J gene: TRBJ2-1; clone size: .; V gene: TRBV11-2; D gene: .; CDR3 protein: CASSLGRGRYNEQFF; CDR3 DNA: TGTGCCAGCAGCTTAGGACGGGGGCGGTACAATGAGCAGTTCTTC
J gene: TRBJ2-2; clone size: few; V gene: TRBV4-3; D gene: TRBD2; CDR3 protein: CASSQVGGTGELFF; CDR3 DNA: TGCGCCAGCAGCCAAGTGGGGGGGACCGGGGAGCTGTTTTTT
J gene: TRBJ1-5; clone size: .; V gene: TRBV19; D gene: TRBD1; CDR3 protein: CASSIPSRGRGQPQHF; CDR3 DNA: TGTGCCAGTAGTATACCCTCCAGGGGGCGAGGACAGCCCCAGCATTTT
J gene: TRBJ1-1; clone size: .; V gene: TRBV7-9; D gene: .; CDR3 protein: CASSLELNTEAFF; CDR3 DNA: TGTGCCAGCAGCTTAGAGCTAAACACTGAAGCTTTCTTT
J gene: TRBJ1-5; clone size: .; V gene: TRBV7-2; D gene: TRBD1; CDR3 protein: CASSLFGQANQPQHF; CDR3 DNA: TGTGCCAGCAGCTTATTTGGACAGGCAAATCAGCCCCAGCATTTT
J gene: TRBJ2-3; clone size: .; V gene: TRBV19; D gene: TRBD1; CDR3 protein: CASSIGGGTRSTDTQYF; CDR3 DNA: TGTGCCAGTAGTATAGGAGGGGGCACCAGGAGCACAGATACGCAGTATTTT
J gene: TRBJ1-6; clone size: .; V gene: TRBV5-4; D gene: TRBD1; CDR3 protein: CASSSRDRVDSPLHF; CDR3 DNA: TGTGCCAGCAGCTCCAGGGACAGGGTGGATTCACCCCTCCACTTT
J gene: TRBJ2-5; clone size: .; V gene: TRBV5-1; D gene: .; CDR3 protein: CASSLGAGGEETQYF; CDR3 DNA: TGCGCCAGCAGCTTGGGTGCGGGCGGAGAAGAGACCCAGTACTTC
J gene: TRBJ2-7; clone size: .; V gene: TRBV6-5; D gene: TRBD1; CDR3 protein: CASTTGDRSYEQYF; CDR3 DNA: TGTGCCAGCACCACAGGGGACCGCTCCTACGAGCAGTACTTC
J gene: TRBJ1-4; clone size: .; V gene: TRBV5-1; D gene: TRBD1; CDR3 protein: CASSQQGAGEKLFF; CDR3 DNA: TGCGCCAGCAGTCAACAGGGGGCGGGGGAAAAACTGTTTTTT
J gene: TRBJ2-2; clone size: .; V gene: TRBV11-3; D gene: TRBD2; CDR3 protein: CASSLARGGRDGELFF; CDR3 DNA: TGTGCCAGCAGCTTAGCCCGCGGGGGGCGTGACGGGGAGCTGTTTTTT
J gene: TRBJ2-1; clone size: once; V gene: TRBV28; D gene: TRBD2; CDR3 protein: CASTARGGFSNEQFF; CDR3 DNA: TGTGCCAGCACTGCCCGCGGGGGGTTCTCAAATGAGCAGTTCTTC
J gene: TRBJ2-1; clone size: few; V gene: TRBV6-1; D gene: TRBD2; CDR3 protein: CARSAGDGGGPVEQFF; CDR3 DNA: TGTGCCCGCAGTGCGGGGGACGGGGGGGGCCCCGTTGAGCAGTTCTTC
J gene: TRBJ2-5; clone size: few; V gene: TRBV6-5; D gene: .; CDR3 protein: CASSYSGRKEETQYF; CDR3 DNA: TGTGCCAGCAGTTACTCGGGAAGGAAGGAAGAGACCCAGTACTTC
J gene: TRBJ1-6; clone size: .; V gene: TRBV6-2/TRBV6-3; D gene: .; CDR3 protein: CASSSSIFGNSPLHF; CDR3 DNA: TGTGCCAGCAGTTCCTCGATATTCGGTAATTCACCCCTCCACTTT
J gene: TRBJ1-5; clone size: few; V gene: TRBV11-2; D gene: .; CDR3 protein: CASSLGPSNQPQHF; CDR3 DNA: TGTGCCAGCAGCTTAGGCCCGAGCAATCAGCCCCAGCATTTT
J gene: TRBJ2-7; clone size: .; V gene: TRBV4-1; D gene: TRBD1; CDR3 protein: CASSQYGQGIYEQYF; CDR3 DNA: TGCGCCAGCAGCCAATACGGACAGGGGATATACGAGCAGTACTTC
J gene: TRBJ1-5; clone size: few; V gene: TRBV2; D gene: .; CDR3 protein: CASNGLRSDQPQHF; CDR3 DNA: TGTGCCAGCAATGGGTTACGATCGGATCAGCCCCAGCATTTT
J gene: TRBJ1-6; clone size: few; V gene: TRBV27; D gene: .; CDR3 protein: CASRGNPPNSPLHF; CDR3 DNA: TGTGCCAGCCGGGGGAACCCTCCTAATTCACCCCTCCACTTT
J gene: TRBJ2-1; clone size: .; V gene: TRBV7-3; D gene: TRBD1; CDR3 protein: CASRHPGQGNEQFF; CDR3 DNA: TGTGCCAGCAGGCACCCGGGACAGGGCAATGAGCAGTTCTTC
J gene: TRBJ2-7; clone size: .; V gene: TRBV14; D gene: TRBD2; CDR3 protein: CASSPLSGGPLHEQYF; CDR3 DNA: TGTGCCAGCAGCCCCCTATCGGGGGGGCCTCTCCACGAGCAGTACTTC
J gene: TRBJ1-2; clone size: .; V gene: TRBV18; D gene: .; CDR3 protein: CASSPPSEKRRGYTF; CDR3 DNA: TGTGCCAGCTCCCCTCCTTCGGAGAAGCGCCGTGGCTACACCTTC
J gene: TRBJ2-5; clone size: .; V gene: TRBV5-8; D gene: .; CDR3 protein: CASSLEGRGRETQYF; CDR3 DNA: TGTGCCAGCAGCTTGGAGGGCAGAGGGCGAGAGACCCAGTACTTC
J gene: TRBJ1-5; clone size: few; V gene: TRBV6-6; D gene: TRBD1; CDR3 protein: CASSYSGQGTDQPQHF; CDR3 DNA: TGTGCCAGCAGTTACTCCGGACAGGGTACCGATCAGCCCCAGCATTTT
J gene: TRBJ1-2; clone size: .; V gene: TRBV3-1/TRBV3-2; D gene: .; CDR3 protein: CASSLDLYGYTF; CDR3 DNA: TGTGCCAGCAGCCTCGATTTATATGGCTACACCTTC
J gene: TRBJ1-2; clone size: .; V gene: TRBV4-1; D gene: TRBD1; CDR3 protein: CASSQDPSKRQGF; CDR3 DNA: TGCGCCAGCAGCCAAGATCCCTCCAAGCGACAGGGATTC
J gene: TRBJ2-3; clone size: .; V gene: TRBV5-6; D gene: .; CDR3 protein: CASSLNGGSTDTQYF; CDR3 DNA: TGTGCCAGCAGCTTGAACGGGGGAAGCACAGATACGCAGTATTTT
J gene: TRBJ2-2; clone size: .; V gene: TRBV11-1; D gene: TRBD1; CDR3 protein: CASRGQLTGELFF; CDR3 DNA: TGTGCCAGCAGGGGACAGCTCACCGGGGAGCTGTTTTTT
J gene: TRBJ1-5; clone size: .; V gene: TRBV6-5; D gene: .; CDR3 protein: CASSLGPNQPQHF; CDR3 DNA: TGTGCCAGCAGCTTAGGGCCCAATCAGCCCCAGCATTTT
J gene: TRBJ2-1; clone size: .; V gene: TRBV5-1; D gene: TRBD2; CDR3 protein: CASSFGGGRENEQFF; CDR3 DNA: TGCGCCAGCAGCTTTGGCGGGGGGCGGGAAAATGAGCAGTTCTTC